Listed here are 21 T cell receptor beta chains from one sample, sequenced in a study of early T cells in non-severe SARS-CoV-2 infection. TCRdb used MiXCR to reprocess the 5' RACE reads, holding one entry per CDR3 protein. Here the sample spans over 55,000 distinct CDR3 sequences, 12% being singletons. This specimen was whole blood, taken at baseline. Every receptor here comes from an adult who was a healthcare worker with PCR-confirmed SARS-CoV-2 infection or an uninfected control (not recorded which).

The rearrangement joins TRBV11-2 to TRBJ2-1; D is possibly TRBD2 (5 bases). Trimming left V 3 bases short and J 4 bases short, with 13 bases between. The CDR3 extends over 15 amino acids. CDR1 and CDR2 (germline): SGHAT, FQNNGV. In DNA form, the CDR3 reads TGTGCCAGCAGCTTGGGGAGCGGAGTTTACAATGAGCAGTTCTTC. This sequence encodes CASSLGSGVYNEQFF.

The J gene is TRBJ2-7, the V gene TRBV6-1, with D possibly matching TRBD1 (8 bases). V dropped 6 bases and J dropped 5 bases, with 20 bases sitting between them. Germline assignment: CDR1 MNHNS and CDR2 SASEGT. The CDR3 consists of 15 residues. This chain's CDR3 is CASSTGGAGVNEQYF. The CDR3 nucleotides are TGTGCCAGCAGCACAGGGGGGGCGGGAGTTAACGAGCAGTACTTC.

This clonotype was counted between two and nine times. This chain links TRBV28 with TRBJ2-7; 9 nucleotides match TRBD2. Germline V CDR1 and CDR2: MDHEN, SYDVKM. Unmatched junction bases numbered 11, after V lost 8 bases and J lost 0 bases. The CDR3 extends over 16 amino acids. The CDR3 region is CASGTLGRGGSYEQYF. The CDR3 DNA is TGTGCCAGCGGGACCCTCGGGCGGGGGGGCTCCTACGAGCAGTACTTC. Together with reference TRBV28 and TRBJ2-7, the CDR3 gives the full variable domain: DVKVTQSSRYLVKRTGEKVFLECVQDMDHENMFWYRQDPGLGLRLIYFSYDVKMKEKGDIPEGYSVSREKKERFSLILESASTNQTSMYLCASGTLGRGGSYEQYFGPGTRLTVT.

In DNA form, the CDR3 reads TGTGCCAGCGGAGGAGGGTACAACACCGGGGAGCTGTTTTTT. This encodes CASGGGYNTGELFF. This chain uses TRBV11-1 with TRBJ2-2, with D possibly matching TRBD2 (6 bases). V was cut by 8 bases and J by 2 bases, with 12 bases left in between. The CDR3 contains 14 residues. Germline-derived CDR1 and CDR2 are SGHAT and FQDESV (reference sequence).

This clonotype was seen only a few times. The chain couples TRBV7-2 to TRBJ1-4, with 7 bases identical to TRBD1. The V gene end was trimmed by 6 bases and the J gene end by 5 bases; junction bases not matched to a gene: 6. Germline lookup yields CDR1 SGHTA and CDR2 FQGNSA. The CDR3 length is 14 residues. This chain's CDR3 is CASSPGQLNEKLFF. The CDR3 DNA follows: TGTGCCAGCAGTCCGGGACAGTTAAATGAAAAACTGTTTTTT.

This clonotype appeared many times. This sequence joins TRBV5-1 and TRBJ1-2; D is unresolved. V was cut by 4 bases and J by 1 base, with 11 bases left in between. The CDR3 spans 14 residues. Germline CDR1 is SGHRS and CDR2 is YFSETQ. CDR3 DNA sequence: TGCGCCAGCAGCCCCAGGCAGTTTAACTATGGCTACACCTTC. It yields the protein CASSPRQFNYGYTF.

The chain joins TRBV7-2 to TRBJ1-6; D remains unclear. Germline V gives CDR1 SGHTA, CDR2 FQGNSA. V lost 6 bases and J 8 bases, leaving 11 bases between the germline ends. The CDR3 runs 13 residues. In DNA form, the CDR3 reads TGTGCCAGCAGTCTGGACGACGATTCACCCCTCCACTTT. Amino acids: CASSLDDDSPLHF.

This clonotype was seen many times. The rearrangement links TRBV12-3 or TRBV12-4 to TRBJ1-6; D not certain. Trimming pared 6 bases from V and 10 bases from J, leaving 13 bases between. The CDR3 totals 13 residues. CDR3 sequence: CASSPSWSSPLHF. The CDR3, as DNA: TGTGCCAGCAGCCCCTCTTGGTCATCACCCCTCCACTTT.

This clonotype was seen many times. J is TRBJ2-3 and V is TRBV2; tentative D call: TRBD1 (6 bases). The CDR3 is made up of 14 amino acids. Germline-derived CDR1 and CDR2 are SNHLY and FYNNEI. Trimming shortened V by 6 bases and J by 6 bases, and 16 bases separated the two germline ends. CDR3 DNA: TGTGCCAGCAGGCCCTGGGGGCAGGGGGATACGCAGTATTTT. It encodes CASRPWGQGDTQYF.

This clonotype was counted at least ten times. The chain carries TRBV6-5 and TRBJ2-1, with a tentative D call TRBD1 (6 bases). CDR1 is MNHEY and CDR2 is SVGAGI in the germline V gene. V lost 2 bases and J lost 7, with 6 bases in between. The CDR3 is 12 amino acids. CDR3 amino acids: CASSYRGNEQFF. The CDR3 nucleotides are TGTGCCAGCAGTTACAGGGGGAATGAGCAGTTCTTC.

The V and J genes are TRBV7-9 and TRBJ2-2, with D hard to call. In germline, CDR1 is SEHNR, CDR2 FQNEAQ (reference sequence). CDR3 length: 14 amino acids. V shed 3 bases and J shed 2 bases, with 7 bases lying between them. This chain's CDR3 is CASSFVSNTGELFF. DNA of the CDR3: TGTGCCAGCAGCTTTGTCAGCAACACCGGGGAGCTGTTTTTT.

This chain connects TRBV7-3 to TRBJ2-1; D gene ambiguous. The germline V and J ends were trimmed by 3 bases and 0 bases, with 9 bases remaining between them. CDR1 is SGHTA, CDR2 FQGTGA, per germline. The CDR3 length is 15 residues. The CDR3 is CASSFGPSSYNEQFF. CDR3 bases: TGTGCCAGCAGCTTCGGCCCAAGCTCCTACAATGAGCAGTTCTTC.

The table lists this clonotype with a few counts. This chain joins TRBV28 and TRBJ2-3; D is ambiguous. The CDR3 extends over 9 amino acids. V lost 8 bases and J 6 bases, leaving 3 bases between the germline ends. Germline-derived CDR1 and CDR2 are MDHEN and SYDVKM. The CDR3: CASVDTQYF. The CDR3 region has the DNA TGTGCCAGCGTGGATACGCAGTATTTT.

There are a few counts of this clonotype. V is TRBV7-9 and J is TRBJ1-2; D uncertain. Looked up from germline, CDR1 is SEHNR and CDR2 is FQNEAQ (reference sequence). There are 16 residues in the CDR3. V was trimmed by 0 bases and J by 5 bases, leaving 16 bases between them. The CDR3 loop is CASSLARGQTTYGYTF. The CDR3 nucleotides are TGTGCCAGCAGCTTAGCGAGAGGCCAGACAACATATGGCTACACCTTC.

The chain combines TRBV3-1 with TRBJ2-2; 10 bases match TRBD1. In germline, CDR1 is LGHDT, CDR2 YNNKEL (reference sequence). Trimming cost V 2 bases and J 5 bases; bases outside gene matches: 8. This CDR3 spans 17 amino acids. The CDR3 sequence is CASSQYRDRGRTGELFF. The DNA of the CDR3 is TGTGCCAGCAGCCAATACCGGGACAGGGGTCGGACCGGGGAGCTGTTTTTT.

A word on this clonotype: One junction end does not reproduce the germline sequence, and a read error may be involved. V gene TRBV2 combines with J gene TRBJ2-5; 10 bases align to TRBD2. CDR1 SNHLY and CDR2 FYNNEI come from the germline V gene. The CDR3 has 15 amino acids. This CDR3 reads CASSPRLAGQEIQYF. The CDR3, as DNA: TGTGCCAGCAGTCCTCGACTAGCGGGCCAAGAGATCCAGTACTTC. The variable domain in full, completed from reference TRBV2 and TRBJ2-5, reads EPEVTQTPSHQVTQMGQEVILRCVPISNHLYFYWYRQILGQKVEFLVSFYNNEISEKSEIFDDQFSVERPDGSNFTLKIRSTKLEDSAMYFCASSPRLAGQEIQYFGPGTRLLVL.

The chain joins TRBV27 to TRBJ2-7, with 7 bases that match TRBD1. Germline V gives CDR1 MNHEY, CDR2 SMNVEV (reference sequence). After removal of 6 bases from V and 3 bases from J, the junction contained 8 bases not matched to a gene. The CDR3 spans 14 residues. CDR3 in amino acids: CASSQGDSHYEQYF. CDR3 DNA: TGTGCCAGCAGCCAGGGGGACAGCCACTACGAGCAGTACTTC.

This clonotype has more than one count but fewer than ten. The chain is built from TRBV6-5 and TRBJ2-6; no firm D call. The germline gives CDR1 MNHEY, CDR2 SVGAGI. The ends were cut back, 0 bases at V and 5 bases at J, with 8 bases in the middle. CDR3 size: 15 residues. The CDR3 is CASSYSRSWANVLTF. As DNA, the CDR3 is TGTGCCAGCAGTTACTCGAGGTCGTGGGCCAACGTCCTGACTTTC.

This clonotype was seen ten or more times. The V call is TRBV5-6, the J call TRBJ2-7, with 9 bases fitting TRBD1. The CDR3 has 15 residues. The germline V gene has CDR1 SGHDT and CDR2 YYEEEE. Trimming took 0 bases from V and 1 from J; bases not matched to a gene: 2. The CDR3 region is CASSLGGQGSYEQYF. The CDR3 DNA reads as TGTGCCAGCAGCTTGGGAGGACAGGGGTCCTACGAGCAGTACTTC. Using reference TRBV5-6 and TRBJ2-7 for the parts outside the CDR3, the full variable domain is DAGVTQSPTHLIKTRGQQVTLRCSPKSGHDTVSWYQQALGQGPQFIFQYYEEEERQRGNFPDRFSGHQFPNYSSELNVNALLLGDSALYLCASSLGGQGSYEQYFGPGTRLTVT.

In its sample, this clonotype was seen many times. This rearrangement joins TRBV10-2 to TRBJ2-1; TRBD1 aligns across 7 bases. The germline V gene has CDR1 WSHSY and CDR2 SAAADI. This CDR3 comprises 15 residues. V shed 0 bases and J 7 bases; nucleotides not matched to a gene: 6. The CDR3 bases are TGCGCCAGCAGTGAGTCGGGCCCCAGGGGGAATGAGCAGTTCTTC. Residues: CASSESGPRGNEQFF.

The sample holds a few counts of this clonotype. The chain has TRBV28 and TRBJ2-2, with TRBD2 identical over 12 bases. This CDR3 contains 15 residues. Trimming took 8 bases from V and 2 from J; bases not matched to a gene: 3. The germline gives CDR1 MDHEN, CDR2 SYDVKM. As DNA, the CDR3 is TGTGCCAGCCGGACTAGCGGGGTTAACACCGGGGAGCTGTTTTTT. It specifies CASRTSGVNTGELFF.